Listed here are 25 T cell receptor beta chains from one sample, sequenced in a study of shared clonotypes between healthy human individuals. Data came from immunoSEQ multiplex PCR; TCRdb stores just in-frame clones and leaves some out. The table lists some 2 million clones, roughly 95% of them singletons, with around 0.13% in the top ten. Sequences were obtained from naive CD4+ T cells sorted from blood. Subset specified: CD45RA+ positively selected. The receptor set was obtained from a man aged 18 to 30 in good health.

This rearrangement joins TRBV28 to TRBJ1-4, with 8 bases aligning to TRBD1. There are 16 residues in the CDR3. Trimming cost V 1 base and J 6 bases; bases outside gene matches: 7. Germline V CDR1 and CDR2: MDHEN, SYDVKM. The DNA of the CDR3 is TGTGCCAGCAGTTTATTCCCGGGACAGGCTTATGAAAAACTGTTTTTT. This translates into CASSLFPGQAYEKLFF.

V and J are TRBV6-1 and TRBJ1-3, with D possibly matching TRBD1 (5 bases). Between the trimmed V and J ends, which lost 7 bases and 0 bases, there was a span of 10 bases. The CDR3 has 14 amino acids. CDR1 and CDR2 (germline): MNHNS, SASEGT. Written as DNA, the CDR3 is TGTGCCAGCACCGAACAGGCCTCTGGAAACACCATATATTTT. Its translation is CASTEQASGNTIYF.

The gene calls are TRBV29-1 and TRBJ2-2; TRBD1 aligns across 9 bases. CDR1 is SQVTM and CDR2 is ANQGSEA in the germline V gene. Unmatched junction bases numbered 3, after V lost 7 bases and J lost 3 bases. The CDR3 is 13 amino acids. CDR3 coding DNA: TGCAGCGGCAGACAGGGGGACACCGGGGAGCTGTTTTTT. It is translated as CSGRQGDTGELFF.

This chain links TRBV9 with TRBJ2-2, with TRBD2 as a possible D gene (6 bases). CDR3 length: 15 residues. Trimming cost V 9 bases and J 2 bases, with 17 bases left between them. The V gene's germline CDR1 is SGDLS and CDR2 YYNGEE. CDR3 DNA: TGTGCCACTTGGGGGGTCTCTACAAACACCGGGGAGCTGTTTTTT. Protein product: CATWGVSTNTGELFF.

This chain connects TRBV28 to TRBJ2-3; D perhaps matches TRBD2 (5 bases). Germline V gene lookup returns CDR1 MDHEN and CDR2 SYDVKM. Between the trimmed V and J ends, which lost 4 bases and 4 bases, there was a span of 12 bases. This CDR3 region has 14 residues. CDR3 in amino acids: CASSYEGSPDTQYF. CDR3 coding DNA: TGTGCCAGCAGTTACGAAGGGAGCCCAGATACGCAGTATTTT.

This clone was seen only once. The chain carries TRBV19 and TRBJ2-7; a weak D match, TRBD1 (5 bases). Germline V gene sequence: CDR1 LNHDA, CDR2 SQIVND (reference sequence). With 4 bases removed from V and 2 bases from J, the gap between germline ends came to 12 bases. The CDR3 consists of 14 residues. CDR3 in amino acids: CASSKRQNTYEQYF. DNA for the CDR3: TGTGCCAGTAGTAAAAGACAGAACACCTACGAGCAGTACTTC.

The rearrangement uses TRBV7-2 and TRBJ2-7, with TRBD2 matching over 13 bases. The CDR3 contains 14 residues. Germline CDR1 SGHTA, CDR2 FQGNSA. The junction had 1 base not matched to a gene; V was cut back by 5 bases and J by 3 bases. The CDR3 here is CASSRLAGGYEQYF. The CDR3 nucleotides are TGTGCCAGCAGCAGACTAGCGGGGGGCTACGAGCAGTACTTC.

V gene TRBV30 combines with J gene TRBJ2-1; TRBD2 agrees at 9 bases. The CDR3 consists of 14 residues. V shed 2 bases and J 13 bases; nucleotides not matched to a gene: 12. CDR1 and CDR2 from the germline V gene are GTSNPN and SVGIG (reference sequence). CDR3 DNA: TGTGCCTGGAGTTTAGGCGGGGGGGCCATGAAACAGTTCTTC. Translation gives CAWSLGGGAMKQFF.

The chain uses TRBV4-1 and TRBJ2-4, with D perhaps TRBD2 (5 bases). Trimming removed 1 base from V and 0 bases from J, with 13 bases in between. The CDR3 length is 17 residues. Germline assignment: CDR1 MGHRA and CDR2 YSYEKL. The CDR3 sequence: CASSQVRAELAKNIQYF. The CDR3 nucleotides read TGCGCCAGCAGCCAAGTAAGAGCGGAACTAGCCAAAAACATTCAGTACTTC.

The rearrangement links TRBV7-2 to TRBJ2-3; 7 bases are shared with TRBD2. J lost 1 base, V lost 3 bases, and 7 bases had no gene match. The germline gives CDR1 SGHTA, CDR2 FQGNSA. CDR3 length: 16 amino acids. The DNA for the CDR3 is TGTGCCAGCAGCTTGGGAGCGGGGAGTCGCACAGATACGCAGTATTTT. This encodes CASSLGAGSRTDTQYF.

The chain has TRBV23-1 and TRBJ1-3; tentatively, D is TRBD1 (5 bases). TRBV23-1 is reported as an ORF; its role is uncertain. The CDR3 is 17 residues long. The V end lost 0 bases, the J end lost 1 base, and 13 bases lay between the germline ends. The DNA of the CDR3 is TGCGCCAGCAGTCAATCGGTTATCGGGACTTCTGGAAACACCATATATTTT. This codes for CASSQSVIGTSGNTIYF.

The chain recombines TRBV12-5 with TRBJ1-4, with 7 bases identical to TRBD1. Germline lookup yields CDR1 LGHNT and CDR2 FRNRAP. This CDR3 is built from 13 residues. Trimming took 1 base from V and 14 from J; bases not matched to a gene: 7. CDR3 region: CASGLDDRAGLFF. The CDR3 DNA sequence: TGTGCTAGTGGTTTGGATGACAGGGCCGGGCTGTTTTTT.

The J gene is TRBJ1-1, the V gene TRBV10-2, with D perhaps matching TRBD1 (6 bases). Germline V gene lookup returns CDR1 WSHSY and CDR2 SAAADI. The CDR3 contains 13 residues. V was clipped by 7 bases and J by 0 bases, with 9 bases between them. The CDR3 protein is CASTRQVNTEAFF. In DNA, the CDR3 is TGCGCCAGCACTAGACAGGTGAACACTGAAGCTTTCTTT.

This rearrangement joins TRBV6-5 to TRBJ1-6; no firm D call. Deletions cut 2 bases from V and 6 bases from J, with 8 bases between. The CDR3 consists of 14 residues. Germline V lookup: CDR1 MNHEY, CDR2 SVGAGI. The CDR3 reads CASSYGEGNSPLHF. In DNA form, the CDR3 reads TGTGCCAGCAGTTACGGGGAGGGTAATTCACCCCTCCACTTT.

The chain carries TRBV7-9 and TRBJ2-7, with D possibly being TRBD2 (6 bases). The CDR3 contains 14 residues. V was cut by 5 bases and J by 6 bases, with 17 bases left in between. The germline V gene encodes CDR1 SEHNR and CDR2 FQNEAQ (reference sequence). The CDR3 spells CASSRPTTRSEQYF. In DNA form, the CDR3 reads TGTGCCAGCAGCAGACCTACGACTAGAAGCGAGCAGTACTTC.

Of note for this clone: Additional DNA sequences in this sample encode the identical CDR3. This chain uses TRBV7-2 with TRBJ2-7, with 14 bases that match TRBD2. CDR1 is SGHTA and CDR2 is FQGNSA in the germline V gene. The J segment lost 3 bases and the V segment lost 5 bases, leaving 6 bases of the junction unmatched. CDR3 size: 16 residues. Written as DNA, the CDR3 is TGTGCCAGCAGCCTCGTCGGGACTAGCGGGAGCTACGAGCAGTACTTC. This codes for CASSLVGTSGSYEQYF.

The chain employs TRBV5-1 and TRBJ2-1, with TRBD2 matching over 7 bases. The CDR3 is 14 residues long. V was clipped by 4 bases and J by 7 bases; unmatched bases: 8. The V gene's germline CDR1 is SGHRS and CDR2 YFSETQ. CDR3 in DNA: TGCGCCAGCAGCCCTCGAGGTAGCGGGAATGAGCAGTTCTTC. It specifies CASSPRGSGNEQFF.

J is TRBJ2-1 and V is TRBV9, with D perhaps matching TRBD1 or TRBD2 (5 bases each). The CDR3 is 14 amino acids. V was trimmed by 3 bases and J by 10 bases, leaving 17 bases between them. Germline lookup yields CDR1 SGDLS and CDR2 YYNGEE. As DNA, the CDR3 is TGTGCCAGCAGCGCCCCCGGGGCAGCCTGGGAGCAGTTCTTC. Its translation: CASSAPGAAWEQFF.

J is TRBJ2-3 and V is TRBV27; TRBD2 matches at 11 bases. This CDR3 contains 15 residues. The germline V gene has CDR1 MNHEY and CDR2 SMNVEV (reference sequence). The V and J ends lost 3 bases and 6 bases, in that order; junction bases with no gene match: 5. The CDR3 sequence is CASSFSGGAGDTQYF. The CDR3 nucleotides are TGTGCCAGCAGTTTTAGCGGGGGGGCAGGGGATACGCAGTATTTT.

The count of this clone is one. The rearrangement joins TRBV7-2 to TRBJ2-7; D assignment may be TRBD1 or TRBD2 (5 bases each). The germline V gene has CDR1 SGHTA and CDR2 FQGNSA. V lost 1 base and J 4 bases, leaving 17 bases between the germline ends. The CDR3 spans 16 residues. The CDR3 DNA reads TGTGCCAGCAGCTTAGGACCCCTAGCTGGGGGATACGAGCAGTACTTC. Amino acids: CASSLGPLAGGYEQYF.

The chain employs TRBV18 and TRBJ2-7; 7 nucleotides agree with TRBD1. V lost 3 bases, J lost 3 bases, and 8 bases stayed unmatched. Per germline, CDR1 KGHSH and CDR2 LQKENI. The CDR3 runs to 15 residues. The CDR3 nucleotides read TGTGCCAGCTCACCTATGTCGACAGGGAACTACGAGCAGTACTTC. The encoded protein is CASSPMSTGNYEQYF.

V and J are TRBV7-2 and TRBJ2-7; TRBD1 matches 8 bases. V shed 5 bases and J 0 bases; nucleotides not matched to a gene: 6. The CDR3 totals 15 residues. Per the germline V gene, CDR1 is SGHTA and CDR2 is FQGNSA. Here the CDR3 DNA reads TGTGCCAGCAGCGGCAGGGGGCGGGACTCCTACGAGCAGTACTTC. Protein sequence: CASSGRGRDSYEQYF. The full variable domain, with the rest looked up from reference TRBV7-2 and TRBJ2-7, is GAGVSQSPSNKVTEKGKDVELRCDPISGHTALYWYRQSLGQGLEFLIYFQGNSAPDKSGLPSDRFSAERTGGSVSTLTIQRTQQEDSAVYLCASSGRGRDSYEQYFGPGTRLTVT.

The chain carries TRBV5-4 and TRBJ1-1; possibly TRBD1 for D (5 bases). Trimming stripped 4 bases from V and 2 bases from J, with 12 bases between. Looked up from germline, CDR1 is SGHNT and CDR2 is YYREEE (reference sequence). The CDR3 is 14 amino acids. The CDR3 loop reads CASSQSTVNTEAFF. CDR3 sequence (DNA): TGTGCCAGCAGCCAATCGACAGTTAACACTGAAGCTTTCTTT.

The chain employs TRBV15 and TRBJ2-3, with D possibly matching TRBD2 (7 bases). The CDR3 covers 18 residues. Germline assignment: CDR1 LNHNV and CDR2 YYDKDF (reference sequence). V shed 3 bases and J shed 5 bases, with 24 bases lying between them. The CDR3 region has the DNA TGTGCCACCAGCAGGGGGCCGGGCGGGGGCCCGTTGGGAGATACGCAGTATTTT. Protein product: CATSRGPGGGPLGDTQYF.

The V gene is TRBV7-8, the J gene TRBJ2-2, with TRBD2 identical over 10 bases. Germline CDR1 is SGHVS and CDR2 is FQNEAQ. There are 16 residues in the CDR3. The V segment lost 3 bases and the J segment 4 bases; nucleotides outside the gene matches: 5. The CDR3 region has the DNA TGTGCCAGCAGCTTGCTAGCGGGAGCGATCACCGGGGAGCTGTTTTTT. It is translated as CASSLLAGAITGELFF. The complete variable domain, with remaining parts taken from reference TRBV7-8 and TRBJ2-2, reads GAGVSQSPRYKVAKRGQDVALRCDPISGHVSLFWYQQALGQGPEFLTYFQNEAQLDKSGLPSDRFFAERPEGSVSTLKIQRTQQEDSAVYLCASSLLAGAITGELFFGEGSRLTVL.